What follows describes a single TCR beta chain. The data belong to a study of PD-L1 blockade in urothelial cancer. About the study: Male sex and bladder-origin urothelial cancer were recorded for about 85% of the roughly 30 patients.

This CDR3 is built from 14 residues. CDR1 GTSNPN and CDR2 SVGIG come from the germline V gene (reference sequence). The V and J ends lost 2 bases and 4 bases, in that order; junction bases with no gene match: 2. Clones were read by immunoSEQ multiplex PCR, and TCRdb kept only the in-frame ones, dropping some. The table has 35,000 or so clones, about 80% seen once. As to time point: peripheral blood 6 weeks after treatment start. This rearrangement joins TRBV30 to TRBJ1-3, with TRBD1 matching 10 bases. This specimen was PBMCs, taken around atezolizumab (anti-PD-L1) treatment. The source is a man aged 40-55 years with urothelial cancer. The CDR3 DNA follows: TGTGCCTGGAGTCCGGGACAGGGGGGAAACACCATATATTTT. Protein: CAWSPGQGGNTIYF.